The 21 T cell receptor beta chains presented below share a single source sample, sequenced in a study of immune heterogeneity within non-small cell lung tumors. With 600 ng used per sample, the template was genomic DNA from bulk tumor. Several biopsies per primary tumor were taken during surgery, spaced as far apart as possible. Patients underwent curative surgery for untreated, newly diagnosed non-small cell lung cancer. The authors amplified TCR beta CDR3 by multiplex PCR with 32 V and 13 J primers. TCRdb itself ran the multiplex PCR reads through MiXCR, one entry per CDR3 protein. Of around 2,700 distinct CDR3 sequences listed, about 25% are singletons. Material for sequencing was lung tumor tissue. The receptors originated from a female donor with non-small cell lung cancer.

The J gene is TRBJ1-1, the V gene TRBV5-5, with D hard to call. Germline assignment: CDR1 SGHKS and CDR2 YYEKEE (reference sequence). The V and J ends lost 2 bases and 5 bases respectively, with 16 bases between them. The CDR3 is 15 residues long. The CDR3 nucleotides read TGTGCCAGCAGCTTCCTCGACGGGTCGGGTACTGAAGCTTTCTTT. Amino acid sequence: CASSFLDGSGTEAFF.

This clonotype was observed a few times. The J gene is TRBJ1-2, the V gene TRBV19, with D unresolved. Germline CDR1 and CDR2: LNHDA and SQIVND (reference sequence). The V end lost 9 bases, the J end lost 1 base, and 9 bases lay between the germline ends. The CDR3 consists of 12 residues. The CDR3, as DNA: TGTGCCAGCGGGTCCTATAACTATGGCTACACCTTC. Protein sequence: CASGSYNYGYTF.

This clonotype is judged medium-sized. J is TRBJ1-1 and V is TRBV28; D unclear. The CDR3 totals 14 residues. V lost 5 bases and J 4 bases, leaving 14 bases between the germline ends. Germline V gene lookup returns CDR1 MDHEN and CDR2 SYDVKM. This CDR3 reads CASSLTRGSTEAFF. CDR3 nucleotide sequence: TGTGCCAGCAGTCTGACACGTGGGAGCACTGAAGCTTTCTTT.

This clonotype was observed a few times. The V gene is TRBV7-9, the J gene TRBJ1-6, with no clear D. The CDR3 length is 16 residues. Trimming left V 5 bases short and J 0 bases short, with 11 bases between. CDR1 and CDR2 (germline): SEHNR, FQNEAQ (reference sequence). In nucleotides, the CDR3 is TGTGCCAGCAGCGATCAGGAGAGCTCCTATAATTCACCCCTCCACTTT. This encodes CASSDQESSYNSPLHF.

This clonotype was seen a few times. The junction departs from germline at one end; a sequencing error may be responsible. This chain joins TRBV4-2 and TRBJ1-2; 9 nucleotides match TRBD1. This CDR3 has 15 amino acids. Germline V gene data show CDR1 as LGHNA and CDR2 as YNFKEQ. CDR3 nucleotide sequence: TGTCCCAGCAGCCAAGATGCTCGACAGGGGGAAGGCTACACCTTC. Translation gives CPSSQDARQGEGYTF.

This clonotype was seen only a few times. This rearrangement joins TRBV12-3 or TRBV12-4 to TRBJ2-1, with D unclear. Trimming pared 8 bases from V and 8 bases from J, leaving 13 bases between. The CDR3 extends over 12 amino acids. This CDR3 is CASVRSGYEQFF. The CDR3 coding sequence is TGTGCCAGCGTGAGGTCCGGCTATGAGCAGTTCTTC.

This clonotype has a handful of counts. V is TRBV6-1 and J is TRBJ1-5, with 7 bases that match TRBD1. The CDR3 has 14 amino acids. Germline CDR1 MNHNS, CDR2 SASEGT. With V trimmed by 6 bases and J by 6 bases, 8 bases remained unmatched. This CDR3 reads CASSGYRGGQPQHF. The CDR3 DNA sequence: TGTGCCAGCAGCGGTTACAGGGGTGGTCAGCCCCAGCATTTT.

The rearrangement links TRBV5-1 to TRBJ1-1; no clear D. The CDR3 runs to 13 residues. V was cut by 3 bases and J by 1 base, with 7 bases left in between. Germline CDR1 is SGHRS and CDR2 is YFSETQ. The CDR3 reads CASSSTQNTEAFF. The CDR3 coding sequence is TGCGCCAGCAGCTCGACCCAGAACACTGAAGCTTTCTTT.

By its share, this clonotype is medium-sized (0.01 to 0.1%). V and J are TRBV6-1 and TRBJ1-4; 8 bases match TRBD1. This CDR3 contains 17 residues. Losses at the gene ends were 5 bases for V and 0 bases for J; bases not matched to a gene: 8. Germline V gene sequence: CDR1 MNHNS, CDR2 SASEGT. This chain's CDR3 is CASSKGQGFATNEKLFF. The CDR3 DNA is TGTGCCAGCAGTAAAGGACAGGGCTTTGCAACTAATGAAAAACTGTTTTTT.

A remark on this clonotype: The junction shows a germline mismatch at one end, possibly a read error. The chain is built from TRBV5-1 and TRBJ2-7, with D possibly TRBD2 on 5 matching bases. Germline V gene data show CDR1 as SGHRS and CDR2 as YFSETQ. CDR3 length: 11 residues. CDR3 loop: CASSFGGLQCF. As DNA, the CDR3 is TGCGCCAGCAGCTTCGGAGGCCTTCAGTGCTTC.

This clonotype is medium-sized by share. In DNA form, the CDR3 reads TGTGCCAGCAGTACGGACAGGGGGGGCTACGAGCAGTACTTC. This encodes CASSTDRGGYEQYF. This chain connects TRBV27 to TRBJ2-7, with TRBD1 identical over 10 bases. With V trimmed by 5 bases and J by 3 bases, 4 bases remained unmatched. Germline CDR1 and CDR2: MNHEY and SMNVEV (reference sequence). The CDR3 sequence is 14 residues long.

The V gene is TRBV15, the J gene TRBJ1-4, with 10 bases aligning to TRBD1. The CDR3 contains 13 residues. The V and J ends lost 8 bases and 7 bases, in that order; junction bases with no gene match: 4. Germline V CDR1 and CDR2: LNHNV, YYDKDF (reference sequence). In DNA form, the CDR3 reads TGTGCCACCGGGACAGGGGAGCGTGAAAAACTGTTTTTT. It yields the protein CATGTGEREKLFF.

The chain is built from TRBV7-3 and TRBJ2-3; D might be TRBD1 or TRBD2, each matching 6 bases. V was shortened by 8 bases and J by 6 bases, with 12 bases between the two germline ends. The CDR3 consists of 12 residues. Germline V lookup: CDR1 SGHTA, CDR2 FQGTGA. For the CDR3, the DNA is TGTGCCAGCCGAGGGGGGTCGGATACGCAGTATTTT. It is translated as CASRGGSDTQYF.

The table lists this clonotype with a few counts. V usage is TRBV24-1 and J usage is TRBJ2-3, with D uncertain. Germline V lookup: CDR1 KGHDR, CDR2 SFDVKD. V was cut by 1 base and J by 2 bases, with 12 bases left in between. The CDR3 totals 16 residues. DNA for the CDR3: TGTGCCACCAGTGATTTCAAGGGCTCGCCCACAGATACGCAGTATTTT. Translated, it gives CATSDFKGSPTDTQYF.

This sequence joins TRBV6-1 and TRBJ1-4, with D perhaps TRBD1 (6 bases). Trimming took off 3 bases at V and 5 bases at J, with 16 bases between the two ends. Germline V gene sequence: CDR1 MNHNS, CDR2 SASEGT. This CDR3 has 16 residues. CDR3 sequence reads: CASSDILGADNEKLFF. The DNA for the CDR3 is TGTGCCAGCAGTGACATTCTGGGGGCAGACAATGAAAAACTGTTTTTT.

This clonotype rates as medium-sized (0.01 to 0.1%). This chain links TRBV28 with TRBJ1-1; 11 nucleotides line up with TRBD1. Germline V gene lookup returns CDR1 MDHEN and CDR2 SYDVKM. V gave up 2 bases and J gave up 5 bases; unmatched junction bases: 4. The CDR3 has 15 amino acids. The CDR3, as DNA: TGTGCCAGCAGTTTAGAGGGGACAGGGGGGACTGAAGCTTTCTTT. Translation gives CASSLEGTGGTEAFF.

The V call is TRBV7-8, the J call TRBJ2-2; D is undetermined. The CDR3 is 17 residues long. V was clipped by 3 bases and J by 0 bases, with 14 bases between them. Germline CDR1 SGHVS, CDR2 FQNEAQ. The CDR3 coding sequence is TGTGCCAGCAGCTTTTCCCTGGCGGAGCCGAACACCGGGGAGCTGTTTTTT. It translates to CASSFSLAEPNTGELFF. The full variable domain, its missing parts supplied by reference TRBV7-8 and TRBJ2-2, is GAGVSQSPRYKVAKRGQDVALRCDPISGHVSLFWYQQALGQGPEFLTYFQNEAQLDKSGLPSDRFFAERPEGSVSTLKIQRTQQEDSAVYLCASSFSLAEPNTGELFFGEGSRLTVL.

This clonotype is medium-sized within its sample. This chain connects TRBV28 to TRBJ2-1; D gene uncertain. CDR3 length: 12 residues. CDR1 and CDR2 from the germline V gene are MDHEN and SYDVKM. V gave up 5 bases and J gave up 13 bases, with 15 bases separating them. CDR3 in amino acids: CASSPSRGNQFF. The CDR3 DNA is TGTGCCAGCAGTCCCTCCCGTGGAAATCAGTTCTTC.

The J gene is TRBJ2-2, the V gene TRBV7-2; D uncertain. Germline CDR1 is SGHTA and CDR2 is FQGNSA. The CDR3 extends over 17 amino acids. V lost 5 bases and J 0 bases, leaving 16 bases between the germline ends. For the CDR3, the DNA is TGTGCCAGCAGCCTTTCCCTGGCGGAGCCGAACACCGGGGAGCTGTTTTTT. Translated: CASSLSLAEPNTGELFF.

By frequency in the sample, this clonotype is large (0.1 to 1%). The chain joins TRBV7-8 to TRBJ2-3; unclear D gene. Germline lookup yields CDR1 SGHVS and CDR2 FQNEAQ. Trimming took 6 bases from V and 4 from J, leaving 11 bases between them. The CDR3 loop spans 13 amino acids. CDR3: CASRSWAADTQYF. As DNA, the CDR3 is TGTGCCAGCAGATCGTGGGCGGCAGATACGCAGTATTTT.

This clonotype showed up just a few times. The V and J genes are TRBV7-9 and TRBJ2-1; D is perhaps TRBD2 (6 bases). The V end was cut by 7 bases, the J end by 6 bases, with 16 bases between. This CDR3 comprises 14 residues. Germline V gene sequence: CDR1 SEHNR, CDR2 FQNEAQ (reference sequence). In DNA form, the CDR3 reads TGTGCCAGCACCAAGCACCTAGCGTTCAATGAGCAGTTCTTC. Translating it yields CASTKHLAFNEQFF.